This T cell receptor beta chain originates from a study of neurological immune-mediated disorders. This clonotype was observed at least ten times. The method for making cDNA was 5'RACE, and it used 10-nucleotide random UMIs. TCRdb fed the 5' RACE reads into MiXCR, producing one record per CDR3 protein. In the table there are tens of thousands of distinct CDR3 sequences, approximately 4.1% of which are singletons. The CDR3 contains 14 residues. V was shortened by 2 bases and J by 0 bases, with 9 bases between the two germline ends. CDR1 DFQATT and CDR2 SNEGSKA come from the germline V gene (reference sequence).

This clonotype originated in a man aged 30-40 years with multiple sclerosis. V gene TRBV20-1 combines with J gene TRBJ2-3, with D unresolved. Sequenced material: PBMCs. This CDR3 is CSARLPSSTDTQYF. CDR3 DNA sequence: TGCAGTGCTAGACTCCCTTCTAGCACAGATACGCAGTATTTT.